This paragraph covers one TCR beta chain sequence. The CDR3 length is 14 residues. Trimming stripped 4 bases from V and 8 bases from J, with 17 bases between. CDR1 SGHNT and CDR2 YENEEA come from the germline V gene. The source of the sample is a study of blood T cell repertoires in COVID-19. In the original analysis: Amplification from reference gene primers served as the basis for estimated nucleated cell counts. TCRdb's table, derived via immunoSEQ multiplex PCR, lists solely in-frame clones and lacks some. The DNA gave D and trimming, while V, J and clone size come from that table. The table lists approximately 150,000 clones, approximately 87% of them singletons.

The TCR comes from a man aged 50-60 years who had recovered from COVID-19. The sequenced sample was peripheral blood. The chain is built from TRBV11-3 and TRBJ1-2; D uncertain. The CDR3 DNA follows: TGTGCCAGCAGCTCCCGGGAGGGTAATTTGGGCTACACCTTC. Its protein is CASSSREGNLGYTF.